This is a list of T cell receptor beta chains from one sample in a study of T-cell memory formation after mild COVID-19. TCRdb used MiXCR to reprocess the 5' RACE reads, holding one entry per CDR3 protein. This table has roughly 250,000 distinct CDR3 sequences, over 15% appearing once. The material sequenced was PBMCs or a T cell subset sorted from them (not recorded which). The receptors come from a man between 18 and 29 years old who had mild COVID-19 (a few samples of this study predate the infection). Cell type and time point are not known. Both conserved end residues are trimmed from each CDR3. The order of the fields is J gene, V gene, CDR3 protein.

J gene: TRBJ2-7; V gene: TRBV6-1; CDR3 protein: ASSMGGAGYEQY
J gene: TRBJ1-5; V gene: TRBV6-2/TRBV6-3; CDR3 protein: ASSYRDQPQH
J gene: TRBJ2-4; V gene: TRBV7-9; CDR3 protein: ASSQPGLEKNIQY
J gene: TRBJ2-1; V gene: TRBV10-3; CDR3 protein: AISGRHEQF
J gene: TRBJ1-6; V gene: TRBV20-1; CDR3 protein: SATPGALDNSPLH
J gene: TRBJ1-6; V gene: TRBV7-2; CDR3 protein: ASSLYPQRRGSYNSPLH
J gene: TRBJ1-5; V gene: TRBV3-1; CDR3 protein: ASSQGRRGHQPQH
J gene: TRBJ2-1; V gene: TRBV4-3; CDR3 protein: ASANTPRQLYNEQF
J gene: TRBJ2-1; V gene: TRBV6-6; CDR3 protein: ASSLGRGNNEQF
J gene: TRBJ1-2; V gene: TRBV5-1; CDR3 protein: ASSSQTEYGYT
J gene: TRBJ2-1; V gene: TRBV10-1; CDR3 protein: ASSGGLAGENEQF
J gene: TRBJ2-5; V gene: TRBV7-9; CDR3 protein: ASSPRQGAETQY
J gene: TRBJ2-3; V gene: TRBV5-5; CDR3 protein: ASSLETGPDTQY
J gene: TRBJ2-5; V gene: TRBV27; CDR3 protein: ASSFSRGGQETQY
J gene: TRBJ2-1; V gene: TRBV5-1; CDR3 protein: ASGRDSRYYNEQF
J gene: TRBJ1-6; V gene: TRBV7-9; CDR3 protein: ASGQDNSPLH